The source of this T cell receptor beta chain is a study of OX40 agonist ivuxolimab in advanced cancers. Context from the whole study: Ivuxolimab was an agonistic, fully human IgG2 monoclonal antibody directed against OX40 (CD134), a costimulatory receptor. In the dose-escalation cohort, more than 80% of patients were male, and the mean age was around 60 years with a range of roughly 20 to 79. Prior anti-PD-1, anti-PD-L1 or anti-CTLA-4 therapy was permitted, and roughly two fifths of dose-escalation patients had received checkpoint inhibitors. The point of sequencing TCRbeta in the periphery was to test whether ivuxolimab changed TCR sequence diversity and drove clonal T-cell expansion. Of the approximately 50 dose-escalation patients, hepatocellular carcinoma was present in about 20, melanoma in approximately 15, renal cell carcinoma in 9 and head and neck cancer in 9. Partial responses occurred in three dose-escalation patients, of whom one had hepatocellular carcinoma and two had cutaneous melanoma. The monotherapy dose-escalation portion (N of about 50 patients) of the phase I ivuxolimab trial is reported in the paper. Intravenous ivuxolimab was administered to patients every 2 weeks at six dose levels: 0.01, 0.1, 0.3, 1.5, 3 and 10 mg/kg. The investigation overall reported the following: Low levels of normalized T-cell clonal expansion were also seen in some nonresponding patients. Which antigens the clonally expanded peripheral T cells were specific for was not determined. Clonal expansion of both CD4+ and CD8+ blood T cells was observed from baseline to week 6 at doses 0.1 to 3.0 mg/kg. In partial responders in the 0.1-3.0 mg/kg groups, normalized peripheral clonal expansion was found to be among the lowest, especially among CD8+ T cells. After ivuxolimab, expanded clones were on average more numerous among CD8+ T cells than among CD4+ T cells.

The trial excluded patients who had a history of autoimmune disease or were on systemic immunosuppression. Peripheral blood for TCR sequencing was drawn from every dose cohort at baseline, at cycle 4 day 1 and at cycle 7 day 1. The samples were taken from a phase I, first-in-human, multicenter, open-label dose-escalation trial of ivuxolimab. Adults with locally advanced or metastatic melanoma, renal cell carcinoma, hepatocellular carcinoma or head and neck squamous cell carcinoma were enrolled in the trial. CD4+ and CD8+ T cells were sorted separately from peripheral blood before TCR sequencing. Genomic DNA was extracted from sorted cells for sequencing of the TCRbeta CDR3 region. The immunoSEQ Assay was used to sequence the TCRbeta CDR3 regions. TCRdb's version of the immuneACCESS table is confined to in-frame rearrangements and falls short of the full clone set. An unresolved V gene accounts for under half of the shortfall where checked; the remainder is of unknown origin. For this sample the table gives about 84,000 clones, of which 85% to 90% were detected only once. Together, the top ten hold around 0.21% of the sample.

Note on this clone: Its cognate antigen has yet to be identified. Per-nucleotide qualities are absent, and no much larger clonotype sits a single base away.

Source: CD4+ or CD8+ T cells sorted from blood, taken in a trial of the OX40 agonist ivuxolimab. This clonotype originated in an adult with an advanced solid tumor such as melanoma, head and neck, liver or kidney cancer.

In nucleotides, the sequence is TGTGCCAGCAGCTTCTCAGGGGTAGGCAATCAGCCCCAGCATTTT. Translated, this is CASSFSGVGNQPQHF. Recombination connected TRBV7-2 to TRBJ1-5, with TRBD1 as a weak D call on 6 bases. Taken from the germline V gene, the CDR1 and CDR2 loops are SGHTA and FQGNSA. The junction shows trimming of 3 bases on V and 2 bases on J, plus 11 bases between the germline ends. The CDR3, from cysteine to phenylalanine, totals 15 residues. Only the CDR3 portion is preserved as DNA: 45 bases, with reading frame beginning at the first base.